The source of this TCR beta chain is a study of T cell responses to AZD1222 COVID-19 vaccine. Produced via immunoSEQ multiplex PCR; TCRdb's table is partial and in-frame only. The sample consists of some 150,000 clones, more than 70% of them appearing once. This clone was found once. This clonotype was obtained from an adult who received the AZD1222 COVID-19 vaccine. Sample: peripheral blood, taken 28 days after the second AZD1222 dose.

CDR3 region: CAWSVPGFGYTF. The CDR3 DNA sequence: TGTGCCTGGAGTGTACCAGGTTTCGGCTACACCTTC. V is TRBV30 and J is TRBJ1-2; D remains ambiguous. Germline V gene lookup returns CDR1 GTSNPN and CDR2 SVGIG (reference sequence). CDR3 length: 12 amino acids. The V and J ends lost 0 bases and 8 bases respectively, with 10 bases between them.